Shown below are 30 T cell receptor beta chains from a single sample sequenced in a study of blood T cell repertoires in COVID-19. Here immunoSEQ multiplex PCR was the method, and the copy in TCRdb shows in-frame clones only, minus some. The sample yields roughly 170,000 clones, around nine tenths seen once. The sample taken for sequencing was peripheral blood. These TCRs come from a woman between 18 and 29 years old who had recovered from COVID-19.

This chain joins TRBV30 and TRBJ1-4; 7 bases fit TRBD1. The germline gives CDR1 GTSNPN, CDR2 SVGIG (reference sequence). J lost 4 bases, V lost 2 bases, and 7 bases had no gene match. CDR3 size: 15 residues. CDR3 bases: TGTGCCTGGAGTCCATACCGGGACAGTAATGAAAAACTGTTTTTT. This gives the protein CAWSPYRDSNEKLFF.

The chain recombines TRBV6-6 with TRBJ1-3, with D possibly TRBD1 on 5 matching bases. The germline gives CDR1 MNHNY, CDR2 SVGAGI (reference sequence). Trimming took off 5 bases at V and 0 bases at J, with 14 bases between the two ends. The CDR3 extends over 16 amino acids. In DNA, the CDR3 is TGTGCCAGCAGTCGAACAGGCCTGAGCTCTGGAAACACCATATATTTT. This translates into CASSRTGLSSGNTIYF.

V usage is TRBV5-6 and J usage is TRBJ1-2; D is possibly TRBD1 (5 bases). The germline gives CDR1 SGHDT, CDR2 YYEEEE. The CDR3 is made up of 11 amino acids. Trimming cost V 4 bases and J 5 bases, with 6 bases left between them. The CDR3 sequence: CASSAGYGYTF. The CDR3 region has the DNA TGTGCCAGCAGCGCAGGGTATGGCTACACCTTC. Drawing the rest from reference TRBV5-6 and TRBJ1-2, the complete variable domain is DAGVTQSPTHLIKTRGQQVTLRCSPKSGHDTVSWYQQALGQGPQFIFQYYEEEERQRGNFPDRFSGHQFPNYSSELNVNALLLGDSALYLCASSAGYGYTFGSGTRLTVV.

The V call is TRBV4-1, the J call TRBJ2-5, with TRBD2 matching 13 bases. Germline CDR1 MGHRA, CDR2 YSYEKL. The length of the CDR3 is 16 residues. The ends lost 1 base at V and 5 bases at J; junction bases unmatched: 4. This CDR3 is CASSQGTSGGTETQYF. CDR3 in DNA: TGCGCCAGCAGCCAAGGGACTAGCGGGGGAACGGAGACCCAGTACTTC.

This clone was recorded a few times. The chain is built from TRBV5-1 and TRBJ1-6; 8 bases line up with TRBD1. Germline trimming cut 4 bases from V and 5 bases from J; bases unmatched to any gene: 8. The CDR3 runs 16 residues. CDR1 is SGHRS, CDR2 YFSETQ, per germline. In DNA, the CDR3 is TGCGCCAGCAGCGTCAACCCGACAGGGGATAATTCACCCCTCCACTTT. It is translated as CASSVNPTGDNSPLHF.

A few counts support this clone. V usage is TRBV6-5 and J usage is TRBJ1-6, with unresolved D. CDR3 length: 13 amino acids. CDR1 and CDR2 from the germline V gene are MNHEY and SVGAGI. Trimming took 3 bases from V and 7 from J, leaving 7 bases between them. The CDR3 is CASSYTWNSPLHF. CDR3 in DNA: TGTGCCAGCAGTTATACATGGAATTCACCCCTCCACTTT.

V gene TRBV30 combines with J gene TRBJ2-3, with 13 bases aligning to TRBD2. Trimming took 0 bases from V and 5 from J; bases not matched to a gene: 8. From germline, CDR1 is GTSNPN and CDR2 SVGIG (reference sequence). CDR3 length equals 17 residues. The CDR3 loop reads CAWSVGLAGDGRDTQYF. CDR3 sequence (DNA): TGTGCCTGGAGTGTAGGACTAGCGGGAGATGGGAGAGATACGCAGTATTTT.

The V call is TRBV4-3, the J call TRBJ2-5; 7 bases fit TRBD2. CDR3 length: 17 amino acids. Germline V gene data show CDR1 as LGHNA and CDR2 as YSLEER. V gave up 4 bases and J gave up 0 bases; unmatched junction bases: 11. In nucleotides, the CDR3 is TGCGCCAGCAGCCTCCAAGGGGCGGGAGACTACCAAGAGACCCAGTACTTC. Its translation is CASSLQGAGDYQETQYF.

This clone has a single count. DNA of the CDR3: TGTGCCAGCAGCAAGACAGGGTCCTATAATTCACCCCTCCACTTT. It translates to CASSKTGSYNSPLHF. The chain employs TRBV7-9 and TRBJ1-6; 7 nucleotides match TRBD1. The CDR3 runs to 15 residues. CDR1 is SEHNR and CDR2 is FQNEAQ in the germline V gene (reference sequence). V lost 5 bases and J lost 1; bases outside the gene matches: 2.

This chain joins TRBV27 and TRBJ2-1; 8 bases map to TRBD2. The V gene's germline CDR1 is MNHEY and CDR2 SMNVEV (reference sequence). This CDR3 has 16 residues. The V segment lost 6 bases and the J segment 3 bases; nucleotides outside the gene matches: 10. CDR3 sequence: CASSPRESGSYNEQFF. DNA for the CDR3: TGTGCCAGCAGCCCTAGGGAGAGCGGGAGCTACAATGAGCAGTTCTTC.

The chain recombines TRBV5-6 with TRBJ2-7; 7 bases fit TRBD1. The ends lost 4 bases at V and 4 bases at J; junction bases unmatched: 8. The CDR3 sequence is 14 residues long. CDR1 and CDR2 (germline): SGHDT, YYEEEE. CDR3 region: CASSLGQAEYEQYV. DNA for the CDR3: TGTGCCAGCAGCCTAGGACAGGCTGAATACGAGCAGTACGTC.

The CDR3 protein is CASSIGQGSTEAFF. CDR3 DNA: TGTGCCAGCAGTATTGGGCAGGGGAGCACTGAAGCTTTCTTT. This chain uses TRBV27 with TRBJ1-1, with D perhaps TRBD1 (6 bases). Germline V gene sequence: CDR1 MNHEY, CDR2 SMNVEV (reference sequence). This CDR3 comprises 14 residues. The ends were cut back, 5 bases at V and 4 bases at J, with 14 bases in the middle.

The chain couples TRBV25-1 to TRBJ2-5, with 7 bases aligning to TRBD2. The V segment lost 2 bases and the J segment 7 bases; nucleotides outside the gene matches: 7. Germline loops: CDR1 MGHDK, CDR2 SYGVNS. The length of the CDR3 is 14 residues. The CDR3 bases are TGTGCCAGCAGTGAACCGGCTACGGGGGGGACCCAGTACTTC. Encoded protein: CASSEPATGGTQYF.

This chain joins TRBV6-5 and TRBJ2-1; D remains ambiguous. The germline V gene has CDR1 MNHEY and CDR2 SVGAGI. This CDR3 spans 14 amino acids. V was trimmed by 6 bases and J by 5 bases, leaving 14 bases between them. CDR3 protein: CASSRLRGNNEQFF. The CDR3 coding sequence is TGTGCCAGCAGCCGTTTACGAGGAAACAATGAGCAGTTCTTC.

The chain employs TRBV19 and TRBJ2-1; D perhaps matches TRBD2 (5 bases). CDR3 length: 15 amino acids. Germline V lookup: CDR1 LNHDA, CDR2 SQIVND (reference sequence). V was trimmed by 3 bases and J by 4 bases, leaving 13 bases between them. The CDR3 spells CASSIGVSFYNEQFF. The CDR3 region has the DNA TGTGCCAGTAGTATCGGGGTCAGCTTTTACAATGAGCAGTTCTTC. Together with reference TRBV19 and TRBJ2-1, the CDR3 gives the full variable domain: DGGITQSPKYLFRKEGQNVTLSCEQNLNHDAMYWYRQDPGQGLRLIYYSQIVNDFQKGDIAEGYSVSREKKESFPLTVTSAQKNPTAFYLCASSIGVSFYNEQFFGPGTRLTVL.

The V call is TRBV5-5, the J call TRBJ2-2; tentatively, D is TRBD2 (6 bases). Per germline, CDR1 SGHKS and CDR2 YYEKEE (reference sequence). This CDR3 is built from 15 residues. V lost 0 bases and J 4 bases, leaving 10 bases between the germline ends. CDR3 coding DNA: TGTGCCAGCAGCTTGGTGGCTAGCGTCACCGGGGAGCTGTTTTTT. It specifies CASSLVASVTGELFF.

The chain has TRBV4-2 and TRBJ2-5; D not resolved. V lost 0 bases to trimming and J lost 4 bases, with 6 bases between them. The CDR3 runs to 13 residues. In germline, CDR1 is LGHNA, CDR2 YNFKEQ. CDR3 in amino acids: CASSQDTGETQYF. The CDR3 DNA reads as TGTGCCAGCAGCCAAGATACCGGAGAGACCCAGTACTTC.

The V gene is TRBV7-6, the J gene TRBJ2-2; 8 bases map to TRBD2. In germline, CDR1 is SGHVS, CDR2 FNYEAQ. This CDR3 comprises 12 residues. The J segment lost 14 bases and the V segment lost 5 bases, leaving 7 bases of the junction unmatched. In DNA form, the CDR3 reads TGTGCCAGCAGCGCGGGGGGCTTAGTTCTGTTTTTT. Translating it yields CASSAGGLVLFF.

V is TRBV27 and J is TRBJ2-7; D may be TRBD1 (6 bases). The CDR3 has 14 residues. Trimming cost V 5 bases and J 7 bases, with 18 bases left between them. Germline loops: CDR1 MNHEY, CDR2 SMNVEV (reference sequence). CDR3 sequence (DNA): TGTGCCAGCAGTGCATCGGACAGTTTTTGGGAGCAGTACGTC. It translates to CASSASDSFWEQYV.

Only one count was recorded for this clone. This sequence joins TRBV7-6 and TRBJ1-2; 9 bases line up with TRBD1. The V and J ends lost 2 bases and 4 bases, in that order; junction bases with no gene match: 11. Per the germline V gene, CDR1 is SGHVS and CDR2 is FNYEAQ. The CDR3 extends over 17 amino acids. CDR3 bases: TGTGCCAGCAGCTTAAGGCCCTCCGGACAGGGGACCTATGGCTACACCTTC. It translates to CASSLRPSGQGTYGYTF.

The gene calls are TRBV5-5 and TRBJ2-1; possible D gene TRBD1, 5 bases. Germline lookup yields CDR1 SGHKS and CDR2 YYEKEE (reference sequence). This CDR3 has 15 amino acids. V was trimmed by 0 bases and J by 4 bases, leaving 11 bases between them. The CDR3 DNA sequence: TGTGCCAGCAGCTTGGAACAGGCGAGTTACAATGAGCAGTTCTTC. Its translation is CASSLEQASYNEQFF.

The chain uses TRBV5-1 and TRBJ1-4, with D possibly being TRBD1 (6 bases). V lost 4 bases to trimming and J lost 0 bases, with 13 bases between them. This CDR3 contains 16 residues. CDR1 is SGHRS and CDR2 is YFSETQ in the germline V gene. CDR3 bases: TGCGCCAGCAGCGGCAAGGACAGAACAACTAATGAAAAACTGTTTTTT. Encoded protein: CASSGKDRTTNEKLFF.

The genes are TRBV5-1 and TRBJ2-5, with 8 bases fitting TRBD1. V lost 1 base to trimming and J lost 5 bases; unmatched junction nucleotides: 10. Germline CDR1 is SGHRS and CDR2 is YFSETQ. The CDR3 totals 16 residues. The CDR3, as DNA: TGCGCCAGCAGCTTGCGTGGGGATACAGGGGGGGAGACCCAGTACTTC. It yields the protein CASSLRGDTGGETQYF.

The chain uses TRBV6-2 or TRBV6-3 and TRBJ2-7, with 7 bases matching TRBD2. The CDR3 spans 14 residues. Germline V gene lookup returns CDR1 MNHEY and CDR2 SVGEGT. The ends lost 2 bases at V and 1 base at J; junction bases unmatched: 2. The CDR3 region has the DNA TGTGCCAGCAGTTACGTGGGGGGGTCCTACGAGCAGTACGTC. Its translation is CASSYVGGSYEQYV.

This chain joins TRBV6-2 or TRBV6-3 and TRBJ2-3; perhaps TRBD1 as D (5 bases). The CDR3 length is 15 residues. Trimming took off 6 bases at V and 3 bases at J, with 16 bases between the two ends. CDR1 is MNHEY, CDR2 SVGEGT, per germline. Here the CDR3 reads CASSPMGLQTDTQYF. CDR3 coding DNA: TGTGCCAGCAGCCCGATGGGGCTTCAGACAGATACGCAGTATTTT.

V usage is TRBV27 and J usage is TRBJ1-6; 10 positions match TRBD1. CDR3 length: 16 amino acids. Unmatched junction bases numbered 8, after V lost 4 bases and J lost 8 bases. Germline loops: CDR1 MNHEY, CDR2 SMNVEV (reference sequence). CDR3 in amino acids: CASSSGKGQGYSPLHF. CDR3 bases: TGTGCCAGCAGTTCCGGTAAGGGACAGGGGTATTCACCCCTCCACTTT.

The V gene is TRBV7-7, the J gene TRBJ2-5, with D possibly matching TRBD2 (5 bases). Looked up from germline, CDR1 is SSHAT and CDR2 is FNYEAQ (reference sequence). CDR3 length: 14 residues. Between the trimmed V and J ends, which lost 5 bases and 5 bases, there was a span of 15 bases. CDR3 bases: TGTGCCAGCAGCCTAGAAGCGGCCGGGGAGACCCAGTACTTC. Amino acid sequence: CASSLEAAGETQYF.

The chain links TRBV18 to TRBJ1-4; 9 nucleotides match TRBD1. J gave up 8 bases and V 3 bases, and 4 bases lay outside the gene matches. This CDR3 has 14 amino acids. Germline V lookup: CDR1 KGHSH, CDR2 LQKENI. The CDR3 nucleotides read TGTGCCAGCTCACCGGGACAGGGTTGGGAAAAACTGTTTTTT. This gives the protein CASSPGQGWEKLFF.

The J gene is TRBJ2-1, the V gene TRBV30; 10 bases match TRBD2. The CDR3 covers 15 residues. Trimming cost V 4 bases and J 6 bases; bases outside gene matches: 9. CDR1 GTSNPN and CDR2 SVGIG come from the germline V gene (reference sequence). In DNA, the CDR3 is TGTGCCTGGACTAGCGGGAGTCTTCAGTCCAATGAGCAGTTCTTC. Residues: CAWTSGSLQSNEQFF.

The CDR3 loop reads CAIRDLRLAGENGYEQFF. CDR3 coding DNA: TGTGCCATCAGAGACCTAAGACTAGCGGGGGAAAACGGGTATGAGCAGTTCTTC. V usage is TRBV10-3 and J usage is TRBJ2-1; the match to TRBD2 covers 12 bases. Germline CDR1 reads ENHRY; CDR2 reads SYGVKD. The CDR3 extends over 18 amino acids. The V gene end was trimmed by 6 bases and the J gene end by 8 bases; junction bases not matched to a gene: 17.